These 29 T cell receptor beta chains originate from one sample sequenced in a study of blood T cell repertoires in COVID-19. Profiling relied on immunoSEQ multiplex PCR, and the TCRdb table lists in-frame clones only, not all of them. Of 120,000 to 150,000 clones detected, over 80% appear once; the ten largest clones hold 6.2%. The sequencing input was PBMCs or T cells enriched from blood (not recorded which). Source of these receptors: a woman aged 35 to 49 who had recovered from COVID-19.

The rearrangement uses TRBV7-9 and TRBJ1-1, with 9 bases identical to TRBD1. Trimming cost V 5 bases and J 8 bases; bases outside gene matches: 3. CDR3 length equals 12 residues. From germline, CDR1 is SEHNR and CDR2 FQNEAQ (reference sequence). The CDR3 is CASSPGTGEAFF. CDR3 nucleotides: TGTGCCAGCAGCCCCGGGACAGGGGAAGCTTTCTTT. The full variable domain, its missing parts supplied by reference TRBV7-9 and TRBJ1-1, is DTGVSQNPRHKITKRGQNVTFRCDPISEHNRLYWYRQTLGQGPEFLTYFQNEAQLEKSRLLSDRFSAERPKGSFSTLEIQRTEQGDSAMYLCASSPGTGEAFFGQGTRLTVV.

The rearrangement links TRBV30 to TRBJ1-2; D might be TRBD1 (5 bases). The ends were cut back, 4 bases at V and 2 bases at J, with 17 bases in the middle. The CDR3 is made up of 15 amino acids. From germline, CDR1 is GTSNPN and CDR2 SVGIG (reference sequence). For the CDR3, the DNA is TGTGCCTGGATGCTTGTTGGGGCAGGGAACTATGGCTACACCTTC. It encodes CAWMLVGAGNYGYTF.

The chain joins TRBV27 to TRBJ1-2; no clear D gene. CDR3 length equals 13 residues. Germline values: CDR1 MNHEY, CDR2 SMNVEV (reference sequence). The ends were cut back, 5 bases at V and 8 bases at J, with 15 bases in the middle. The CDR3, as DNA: TGTGCCAGCAGTCCTCGTAATCGGAGGGGCTACACCTTC. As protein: CASSPRNRRGYTF.

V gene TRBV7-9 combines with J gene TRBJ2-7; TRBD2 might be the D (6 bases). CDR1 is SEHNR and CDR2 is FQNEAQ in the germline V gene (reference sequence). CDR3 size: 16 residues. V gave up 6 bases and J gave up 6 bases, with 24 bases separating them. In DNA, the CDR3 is TGTGCCAGCAGTTCGGGATACCGGGACTCTAGCAGCGAGCAGTACTTC. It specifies CASSSGYRDSSSEQYF. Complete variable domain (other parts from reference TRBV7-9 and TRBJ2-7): DTGVSQNPRHKITKRGQNVTFRCDPISEHNRLYWYRQTLGQGPEFLTYFQNEAQLEKSRLLSDRFSAERPKGSFSTLEIQRTEQGDSAMYLCASSSGYRDSSSEQYFGPGTRLTVT.

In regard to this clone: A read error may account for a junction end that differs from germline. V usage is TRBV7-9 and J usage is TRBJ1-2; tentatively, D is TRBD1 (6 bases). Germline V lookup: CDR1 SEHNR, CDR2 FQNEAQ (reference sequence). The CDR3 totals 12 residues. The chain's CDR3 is CASSLPLDRPIF. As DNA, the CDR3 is TGTGCCAGCAGCTTACCCCTAGACAGGCCCATCTTC. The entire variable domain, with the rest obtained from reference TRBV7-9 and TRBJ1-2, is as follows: DTGVSQNPRHKITKRGQNVTFRCDPISEHNRLYWYRQTLGQGPEFLTYFQNEAQLEKSRLLSDRFSAERPKGSFSTLEIQRTEQGDSAMYLCASSLPLDRPIFGSGTRLTVV.

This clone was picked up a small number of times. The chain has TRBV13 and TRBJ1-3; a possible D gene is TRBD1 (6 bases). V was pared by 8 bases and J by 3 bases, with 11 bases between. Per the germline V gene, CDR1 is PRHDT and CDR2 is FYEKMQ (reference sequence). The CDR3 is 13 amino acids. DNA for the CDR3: TGTGCCAGCGGCAGGGGAGTTGGAAACACCATATATTTT. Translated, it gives CASGRGVGNTIYF.

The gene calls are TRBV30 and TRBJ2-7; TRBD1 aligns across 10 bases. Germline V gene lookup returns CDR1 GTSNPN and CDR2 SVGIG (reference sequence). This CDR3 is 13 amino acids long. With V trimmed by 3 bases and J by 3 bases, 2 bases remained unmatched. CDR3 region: CAWSGTGVYEQYF. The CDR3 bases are TGTGCCTGGAGCGGGACAGGGGTCTACGAGCAGTACTTC.

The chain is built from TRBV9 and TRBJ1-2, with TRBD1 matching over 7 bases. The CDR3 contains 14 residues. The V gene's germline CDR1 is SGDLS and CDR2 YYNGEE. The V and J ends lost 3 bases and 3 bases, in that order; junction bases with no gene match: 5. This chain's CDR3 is CASSAGGFDYGYTF. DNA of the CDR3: TGTGCCAGCAGCGCAGGGGGTTTTGACTATGGCTACACCTTC.

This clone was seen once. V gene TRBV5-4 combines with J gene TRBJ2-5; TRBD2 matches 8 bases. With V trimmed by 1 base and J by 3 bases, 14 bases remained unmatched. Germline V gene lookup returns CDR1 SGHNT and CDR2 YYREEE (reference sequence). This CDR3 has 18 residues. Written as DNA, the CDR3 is TGTGCCAGCAGCTTGAACCCGACTAGCGACCTGAGGGAAGAGACCCAGTACTTC. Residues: CASSLNPTSDLREETQYF.

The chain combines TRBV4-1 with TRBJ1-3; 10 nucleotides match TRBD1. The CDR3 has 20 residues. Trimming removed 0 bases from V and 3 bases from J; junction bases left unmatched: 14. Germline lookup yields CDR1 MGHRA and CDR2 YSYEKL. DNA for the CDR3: TGCGCCAGCAGCCAAGATTGGGGACAGGGGACGGGGTACGGTGGAAACACCATATATTTT. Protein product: CASSQDWGQGTGYGGNTIYF.

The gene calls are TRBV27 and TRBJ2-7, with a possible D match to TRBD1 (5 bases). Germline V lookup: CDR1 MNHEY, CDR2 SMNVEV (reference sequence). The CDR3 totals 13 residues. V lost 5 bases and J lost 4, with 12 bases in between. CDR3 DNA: TGTGCCAGCAGTCCCCAGGGTATTTACGAGCAGTACTTC. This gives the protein CASSPQGIYEQYF.

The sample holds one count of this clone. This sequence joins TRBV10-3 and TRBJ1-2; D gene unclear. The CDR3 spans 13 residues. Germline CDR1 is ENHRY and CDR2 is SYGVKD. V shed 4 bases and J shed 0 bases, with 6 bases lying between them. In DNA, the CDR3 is TGTGCCATCAGTGCCTATTCTAACTATGGCTACACCTTC. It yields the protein CAISAYSNYGYTF.

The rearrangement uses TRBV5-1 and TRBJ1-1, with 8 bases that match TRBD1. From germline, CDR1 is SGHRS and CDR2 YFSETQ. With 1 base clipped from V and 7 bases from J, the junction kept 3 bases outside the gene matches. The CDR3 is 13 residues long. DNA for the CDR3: TGCGCCAGCAGCTTGACCGGGACAGGTGAAGCTTTCTTT. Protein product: CASSLTGTGEAFF.

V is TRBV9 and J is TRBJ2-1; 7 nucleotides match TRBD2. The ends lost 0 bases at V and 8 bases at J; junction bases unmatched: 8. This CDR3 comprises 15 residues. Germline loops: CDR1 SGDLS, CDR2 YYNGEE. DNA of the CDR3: TGTGCCAGCAGCGTAGGGGACTACGGGGTCTATGAGCAGTTCTTC. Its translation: CASSVGDYGVYEQFF. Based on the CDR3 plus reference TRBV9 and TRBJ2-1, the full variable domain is DSGVTQTPKHLITATGQRVTLRCSPRSGDLSVYWYQQSLDQGLQFLIQYYNGEERAKGNILERFSAQQFPDLHSELNLSSLELGDSALYFCASSVGDYGVYEQFFGPGTRLTVL.

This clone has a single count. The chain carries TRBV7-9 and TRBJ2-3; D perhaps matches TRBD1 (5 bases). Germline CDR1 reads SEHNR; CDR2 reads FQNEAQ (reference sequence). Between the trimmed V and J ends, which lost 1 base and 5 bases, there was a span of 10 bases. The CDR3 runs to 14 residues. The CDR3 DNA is TGTGCCAGCAGCTTAGGCAGGGTTGGAGATACGCAGTATTTT. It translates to CASSLGRVGDTQYF.

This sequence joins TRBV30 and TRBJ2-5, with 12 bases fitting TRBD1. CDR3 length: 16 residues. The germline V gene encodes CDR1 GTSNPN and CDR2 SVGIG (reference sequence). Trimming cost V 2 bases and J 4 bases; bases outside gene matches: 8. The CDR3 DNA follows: TGTGCCTGGAGTTGGGGACAGGGGGCGGAACTAGAGACCCAGTACTTC. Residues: CAWSWGQGAELETQYF.

CDR3 DNA sequence: TGTGCCAGCAGTCGGGAGCAAACCGGGACAGGGGGCTGGAACACCATATATTTT. Its translation: CASSREQTGTGGWNTIYF. This chain links TRBV6-6 with TRBJ1-3, with 12 bases fitting TRBD1. Germline CDR1 is MNHNY and CDR2 is SVGAGI (reference sequence). V was clipped by 5 bases and J by 7 bases; unmatched bases: 15. The CDR3 spans 18 residues.

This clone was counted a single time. The CDR3 spells CASSKNREQPQHF. The DNA of the CDR3 is TGTGCCAGTTCTAAGAACAGGGAACAGCCCCAGCATTTT. The V gene is TRBV19, the J gene TRBJ1-5; a possible D gene is TRBD1 (6 bases). Germline values: CDR1 LNHDA, CDR2 SQIVND (reference sequence). The CDR3 sequence is 13 residues long. V shed 8 bases and J shed 7 bases, with 15 bases lying between them.

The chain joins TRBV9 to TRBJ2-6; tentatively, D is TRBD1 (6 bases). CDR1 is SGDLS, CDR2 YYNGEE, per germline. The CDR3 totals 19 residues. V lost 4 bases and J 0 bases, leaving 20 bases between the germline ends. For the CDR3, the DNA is TGTGCCAGCAGCTCCCGACAGGTCGCCCATTACTCTGGGGCCAACGTCCTGACTTTC. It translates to CASSSRQVAHYSGANVLTF. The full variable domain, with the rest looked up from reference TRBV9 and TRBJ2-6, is DSGVTQTPKHLITATGQRVTLRCSPRSGDLSVYWYQQSLDQGLQFLIQYYNGEERAKGNILERFSAQQFPDLHSELNLSSLELGDSALYFCASSSRQVAHYSGANVLTFGAGSRLTVL.

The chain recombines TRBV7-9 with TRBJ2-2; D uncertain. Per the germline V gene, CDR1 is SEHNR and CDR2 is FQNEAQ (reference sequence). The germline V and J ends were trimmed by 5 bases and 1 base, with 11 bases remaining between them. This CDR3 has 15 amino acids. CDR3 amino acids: CASSNPTGNTGELFF. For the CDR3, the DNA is TGTGCCAGCAGCAACCCCACGGGGAACACCGGGGAGCTGTTTTTT.

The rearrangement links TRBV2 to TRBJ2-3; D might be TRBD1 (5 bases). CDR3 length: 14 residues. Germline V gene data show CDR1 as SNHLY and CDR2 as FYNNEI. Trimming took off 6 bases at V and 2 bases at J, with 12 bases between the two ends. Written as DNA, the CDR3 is TGTGCCAGCAGGTCCAGGGTCAACACAGATACGCAGTATTTT. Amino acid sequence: CASRSRVNTDTQYF.

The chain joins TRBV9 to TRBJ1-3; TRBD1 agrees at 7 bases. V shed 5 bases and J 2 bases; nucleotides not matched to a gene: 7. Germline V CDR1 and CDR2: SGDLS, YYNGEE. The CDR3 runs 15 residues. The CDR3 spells CASSPQGEAGNTIYF. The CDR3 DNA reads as TGTGCCAGCAGTCCCCAGGGGGAAGCTGGAAACACCATATATTTT.

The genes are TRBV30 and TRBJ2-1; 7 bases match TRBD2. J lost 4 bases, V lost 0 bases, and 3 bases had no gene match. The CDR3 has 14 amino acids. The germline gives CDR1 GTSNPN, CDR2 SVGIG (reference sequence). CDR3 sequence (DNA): TGTGCCTGGAGTGTCGGAGCGGGATACAATGAGCAGTTCTTC. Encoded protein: CAWSVGAGYNEQFF.

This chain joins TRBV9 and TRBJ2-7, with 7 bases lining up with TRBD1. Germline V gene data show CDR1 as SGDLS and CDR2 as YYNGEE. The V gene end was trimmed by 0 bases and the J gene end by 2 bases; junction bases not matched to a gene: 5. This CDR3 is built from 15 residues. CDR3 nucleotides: TGTGCCAGCAGCGTAGGTGACAGGGTAACCTACGAGCAGTACTTC. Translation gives CASSVGDRVTYEQYF. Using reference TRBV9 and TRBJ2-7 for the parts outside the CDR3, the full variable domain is DSGVTQTPKHLITATGQRVTLRCSPRSGDLSVYWYQQSLDQGLQFLIQYYNGEERAKGNILERFSAQQFPDLHSELNLSSLELGDSALYFCASSVGDRVTYEQYFGPGTRLTVT.

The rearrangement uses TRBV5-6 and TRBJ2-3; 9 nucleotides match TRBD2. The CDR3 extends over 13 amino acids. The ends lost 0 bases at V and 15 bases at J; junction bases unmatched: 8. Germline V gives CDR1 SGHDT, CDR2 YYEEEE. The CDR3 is CASSLVSSGAPYF. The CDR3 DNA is TGTGCCAGCAGCTTGGTGTCTAGCGGGGCCCCCTATTTT.

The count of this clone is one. DNA for the CDR3: TGTGCCTGGAGTGGGGGACAGGGAACCAACTATGGCTACACCTTC. Amino acids: CAWSGGQGTNYGYTF. The genes are TRBV30 and TRBJ1-2; 9 bases match TRBD1. The CDR3 has 15 residues. With 1 base clipped from V and 2 bases from J, the junction kept 5 bases outside the gene matches. CDR1 is GTSNPN, CDR2 SVGIG, per germline (reference sequence).

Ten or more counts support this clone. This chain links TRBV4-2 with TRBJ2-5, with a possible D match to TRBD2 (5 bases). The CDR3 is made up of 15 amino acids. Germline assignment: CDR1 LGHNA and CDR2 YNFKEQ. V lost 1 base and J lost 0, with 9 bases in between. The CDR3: CASSQGAGDQETQYF. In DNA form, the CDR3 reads TGTGCCAGCAGCCAAGGGGCCGGGGACCAAGAGACCCAGTACTTC.

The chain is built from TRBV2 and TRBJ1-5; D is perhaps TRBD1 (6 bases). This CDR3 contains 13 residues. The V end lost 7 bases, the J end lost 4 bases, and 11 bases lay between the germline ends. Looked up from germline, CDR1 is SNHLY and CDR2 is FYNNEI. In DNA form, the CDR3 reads TGTGCCAGCACACTGGACAGAAATCAGCCCCAGCATTTT. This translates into CASTLDRNQPQHF.

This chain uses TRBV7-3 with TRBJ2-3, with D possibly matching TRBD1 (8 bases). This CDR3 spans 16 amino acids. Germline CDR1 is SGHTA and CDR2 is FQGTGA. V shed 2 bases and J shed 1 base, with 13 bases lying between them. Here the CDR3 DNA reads TGTGCCAGCAGCTTAGGACAGGGAGGGGGCACAGATACGCAGTATTTT. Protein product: CASSLGQGGGTDTQYF.